This T cell receptor beta chain stems from a study of T-cell reconstitution after alpha-beta-depleted transplantation in children. Study-level findings and limits: The origin of high day-60 TCRbeta diversity in some patients lay in surviving recipient T cells and thymic progenitors. Several hundred expanded graft clones reportedly were the source of alpha-beta T cells about two months after transplant. T-cell counts and diversity were attributed mostly to newly produced T cells one year after transplant.

Unique molecular identifiers were incorporated during preparation of the TCRbeta library. TCRdb called the PCR reads again in MiXCR, with one record for every CDR3 protein. In the table there are some 600,000 distinct CDR3 sequences, over 10% of which are singletons. Looked up from germline, CDR1 is SGHVS and CDR2 is FNYEAQ. Trimming took off 8 bases at V and 8 bases at J, with 13 bases between the two ends. There are 13 residues in the CDR3. This clonotype was counted between two and nine times. Its specificity is not known. Sequencing was performed on PBMCs, mostly from graft donor cells, taken 360 days after TCRalphabeta/CD19-depleted stem cell transplant. This TCR was recovered from a male patient younger than 18 who had a stem cell transplant for acute myeloid leukemia, so the T cells may come from the graft donor. The genes are TRBV7-6 and TRBJ1-6; no reliable D call. The CDR3: CASGGLQHSPLHF. In DNA form, the CDR3 reads TGTGCCAGCGGAGGACTGCAGCATTCACCCCTCCACTTT.